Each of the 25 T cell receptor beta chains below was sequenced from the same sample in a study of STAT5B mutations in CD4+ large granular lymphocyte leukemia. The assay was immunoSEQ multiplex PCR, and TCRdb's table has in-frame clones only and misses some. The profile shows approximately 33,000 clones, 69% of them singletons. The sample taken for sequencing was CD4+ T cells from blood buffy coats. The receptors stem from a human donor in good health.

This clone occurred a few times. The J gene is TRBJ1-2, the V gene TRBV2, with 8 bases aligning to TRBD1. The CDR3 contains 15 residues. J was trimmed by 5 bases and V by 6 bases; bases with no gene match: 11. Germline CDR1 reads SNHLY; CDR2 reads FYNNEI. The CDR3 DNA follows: TGTGCCAGCAGGAGGGACAGGCTGACTCAGTATGGCTACACCTTC. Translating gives CASRRDRLTQYGYTF.

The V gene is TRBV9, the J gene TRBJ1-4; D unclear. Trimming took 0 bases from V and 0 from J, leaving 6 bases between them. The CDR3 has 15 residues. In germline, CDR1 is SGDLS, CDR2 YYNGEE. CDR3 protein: CASSVAGTTNEKLFF. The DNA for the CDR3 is TGTGCCAGCAGCGTAGCCGGGACAACTAATGAAAAACTGTTTTTT. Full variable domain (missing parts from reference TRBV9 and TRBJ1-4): DSGVTQTPKHLITATGQRVTLRCSPRSGDLSVYWYQQSLDQGLQFLIQYYNGEERAKGNILERFSAQQFPDLHSELNLSSLELGDSALYFCASSVAGTTNEKLFFGSGTQLSVL.

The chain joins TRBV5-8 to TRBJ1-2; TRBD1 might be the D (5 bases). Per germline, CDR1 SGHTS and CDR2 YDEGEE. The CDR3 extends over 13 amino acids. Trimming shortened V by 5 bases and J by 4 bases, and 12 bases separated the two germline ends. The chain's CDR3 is CASSLIGVYGYTF. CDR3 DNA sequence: TGTGCCAGCAGTCTAATAGGGGTCTATGGCTACACCTTC. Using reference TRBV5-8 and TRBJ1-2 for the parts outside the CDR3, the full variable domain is EAGVTQSPTHLIKTRGQQATLRCSPISGHTSVYWYQQALGLGLQFLLWYDEGEERNRGNFPPRFSGRQFPNYSSELNVNALELEDSALYLCASSLIGVYGYTFGSGTRLTVV.

CDR3 amino acids: CASSQDKLAAYTDTQYF. CDR3 sequence (DNA): TGCGCCAGCAGCCAAGATAAACTAGCGGCCTACACAGATACGCAGTATTTT. J is TRBJ2-3 and V is TRBV4-3; 8 nucleotides match TRBD2. CDR3 length: 17 amino acids. Germline values: CDR1 LGHNA, CDR2 YSLEER. After removal of 0 bases from V and 2 bases from J, the junction contained 7 bases not matched to a gene.

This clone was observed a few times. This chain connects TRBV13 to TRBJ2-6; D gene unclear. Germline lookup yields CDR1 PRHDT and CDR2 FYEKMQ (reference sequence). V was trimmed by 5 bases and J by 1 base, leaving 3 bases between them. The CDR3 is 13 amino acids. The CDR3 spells CASSRSGANVLTF. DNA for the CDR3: TGTGCCAGCAGCCGTTCTGGGGCCAACGTCCTGACTTTC.

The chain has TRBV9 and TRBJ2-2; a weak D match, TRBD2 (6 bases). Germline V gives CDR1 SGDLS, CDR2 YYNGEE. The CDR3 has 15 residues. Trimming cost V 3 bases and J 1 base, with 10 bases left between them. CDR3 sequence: CASSEEGLNTGELFF. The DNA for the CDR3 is TGTGCCAGCAGCGAGGAGGGGTTGAACACCGGGGAGCTGTTTTTT.

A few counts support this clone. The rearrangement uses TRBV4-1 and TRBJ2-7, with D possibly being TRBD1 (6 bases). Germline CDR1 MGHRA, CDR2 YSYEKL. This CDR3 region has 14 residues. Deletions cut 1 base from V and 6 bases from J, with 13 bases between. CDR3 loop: CASSQGPLGGEQYF. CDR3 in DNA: TGCGCCAGCAGCCAAGGGCCCCTAGGGGGCGAGCAGTACTTC.

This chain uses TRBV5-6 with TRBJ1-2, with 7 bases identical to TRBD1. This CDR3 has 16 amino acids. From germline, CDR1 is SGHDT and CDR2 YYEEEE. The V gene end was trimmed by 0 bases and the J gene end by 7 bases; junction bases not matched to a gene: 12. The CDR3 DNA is TGTGCCAGCAGCTTGGGGGAGACCAGGGGGTTTCGTGGCTACACCTTC. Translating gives CASSLGETRGFRGYTF.

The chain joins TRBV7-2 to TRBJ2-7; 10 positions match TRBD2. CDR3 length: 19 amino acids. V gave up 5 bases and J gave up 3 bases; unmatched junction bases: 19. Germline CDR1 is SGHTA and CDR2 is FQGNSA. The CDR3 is CASSPRTSGPSIGNYEQYF. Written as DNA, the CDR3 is TGTGCCAGCAGCCCCAGGACTAGCGGTCCCTCGATCGGGAACTACGAGCAGTACTTC.

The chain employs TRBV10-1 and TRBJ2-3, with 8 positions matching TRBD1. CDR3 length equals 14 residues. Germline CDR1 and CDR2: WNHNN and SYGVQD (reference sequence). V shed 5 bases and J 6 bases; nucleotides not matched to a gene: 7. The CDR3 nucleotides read TGCGCCAGCAGTCTGAACCAGGGGGCGGATACGCAGTATTTT. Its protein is CASSLNQGADTQYF.

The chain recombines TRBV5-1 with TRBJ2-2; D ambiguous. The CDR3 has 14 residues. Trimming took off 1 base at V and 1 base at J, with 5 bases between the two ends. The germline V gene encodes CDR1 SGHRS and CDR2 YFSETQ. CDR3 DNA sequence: TGCGCCAGCAGCTTGACAGAGAACACCGGGGAGCTGTTTTTT. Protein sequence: CASSLTENTGELFF.

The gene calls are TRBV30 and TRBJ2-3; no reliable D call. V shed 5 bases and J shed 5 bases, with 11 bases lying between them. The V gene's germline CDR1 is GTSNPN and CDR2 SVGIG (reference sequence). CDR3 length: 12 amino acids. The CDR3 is CAWAPMGDTQYF. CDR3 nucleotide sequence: TGTGCCTGGGCCCCGATGGGAGATACGCAGTATTTT.

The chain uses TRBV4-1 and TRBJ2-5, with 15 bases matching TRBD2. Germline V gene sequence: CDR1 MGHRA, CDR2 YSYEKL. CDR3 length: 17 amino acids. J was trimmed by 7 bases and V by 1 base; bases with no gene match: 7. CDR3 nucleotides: TGCGCCAGCAGCCAAGGGACTAGCGGGGGGGGCGGAGTGACCCAGTACTTC. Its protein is CASSQGTSGGGGVTQYF.

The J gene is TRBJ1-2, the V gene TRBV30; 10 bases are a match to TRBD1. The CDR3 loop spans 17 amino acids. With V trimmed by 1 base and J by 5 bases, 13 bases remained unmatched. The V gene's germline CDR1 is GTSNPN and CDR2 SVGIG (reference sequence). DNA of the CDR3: TGTGCCTGGAGTGGAGGGACAGGGGTTGAAGGGGGATATGGCTACACCTTC. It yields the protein CAWSGGTGVEGGYGYTF.

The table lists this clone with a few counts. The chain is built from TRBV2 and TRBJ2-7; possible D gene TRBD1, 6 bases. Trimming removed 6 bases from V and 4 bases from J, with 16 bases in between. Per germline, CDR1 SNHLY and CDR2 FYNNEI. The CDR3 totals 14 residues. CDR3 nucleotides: TGTGCCAGCAGCCCCGACAGGCACCGTTACGAGCAGTACTTC. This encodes CASSPDRHRYEQYF.

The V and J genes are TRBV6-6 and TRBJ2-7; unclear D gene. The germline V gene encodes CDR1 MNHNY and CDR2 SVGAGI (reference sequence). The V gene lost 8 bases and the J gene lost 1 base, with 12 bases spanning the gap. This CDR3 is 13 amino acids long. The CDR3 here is CASRDPGSYEQYF. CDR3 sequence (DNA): TGTGCCAGCCGCGACCCGGGTTCCTACGAGCAGTACTTC.

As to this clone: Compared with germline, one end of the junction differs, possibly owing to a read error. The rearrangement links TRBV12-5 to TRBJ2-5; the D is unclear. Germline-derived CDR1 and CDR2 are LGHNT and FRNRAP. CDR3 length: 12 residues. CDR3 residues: CASGLPQGTQYF. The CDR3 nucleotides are TGTGCTAGTGGTTTGCCCCAAGGGACCCAGTACTTC.

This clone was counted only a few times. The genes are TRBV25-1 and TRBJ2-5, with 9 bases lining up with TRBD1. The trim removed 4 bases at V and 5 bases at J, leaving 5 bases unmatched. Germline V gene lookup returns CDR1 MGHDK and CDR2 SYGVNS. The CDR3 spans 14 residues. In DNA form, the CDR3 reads TGTGCCAGCAGTGGGGGAGACAGGGGGGAGACCCAGTACTTC. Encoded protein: CASSGGDRGETQYF.

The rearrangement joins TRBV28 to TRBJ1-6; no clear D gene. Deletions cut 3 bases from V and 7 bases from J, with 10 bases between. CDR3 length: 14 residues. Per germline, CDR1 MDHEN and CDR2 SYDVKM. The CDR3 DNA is TGTGCCAGCAGTTTCGCAGGATTCAATTCACCCCTCCACTTT. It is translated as CASSFAGFNSPLHF.

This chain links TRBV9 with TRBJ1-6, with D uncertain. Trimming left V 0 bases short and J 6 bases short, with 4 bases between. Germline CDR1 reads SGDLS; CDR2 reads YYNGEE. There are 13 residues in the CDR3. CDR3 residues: CASSVDANSPLHF. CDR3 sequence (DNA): TGTGCCAGCAGCGTAGACGCTAATTCACCCCTCCACTTT.

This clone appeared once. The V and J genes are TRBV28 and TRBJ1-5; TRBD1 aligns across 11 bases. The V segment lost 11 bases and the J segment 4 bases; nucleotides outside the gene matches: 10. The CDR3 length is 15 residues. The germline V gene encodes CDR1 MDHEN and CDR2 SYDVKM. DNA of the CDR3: TGTGCCTGCTTTGGGGGACAGGGGGGAAATCAGCCCCAGCATTTT. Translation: CACFGGQGGNQPQHF.

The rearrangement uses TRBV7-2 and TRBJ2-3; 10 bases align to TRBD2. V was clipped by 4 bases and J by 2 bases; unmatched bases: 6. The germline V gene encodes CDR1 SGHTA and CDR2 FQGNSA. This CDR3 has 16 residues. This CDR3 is CASSSFTSGVTDTQYF. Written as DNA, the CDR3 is TGTGCCAGCAGCTCTTTTACTAGCGGGGTCACAGATACGCAGTATTTT.

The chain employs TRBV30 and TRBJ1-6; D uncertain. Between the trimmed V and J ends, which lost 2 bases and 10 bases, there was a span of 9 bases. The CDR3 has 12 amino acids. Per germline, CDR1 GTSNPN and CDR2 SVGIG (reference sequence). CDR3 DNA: TGTGCCTGGAGTCCAACGGCGTCACCCCTCCACTTT. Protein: CAWSPTASPLHF.

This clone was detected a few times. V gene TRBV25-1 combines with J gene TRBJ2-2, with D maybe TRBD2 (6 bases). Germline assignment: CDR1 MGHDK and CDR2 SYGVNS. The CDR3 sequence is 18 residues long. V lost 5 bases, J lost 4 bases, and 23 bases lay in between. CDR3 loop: CASSSTLRDQGGTGELFF. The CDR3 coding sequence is TGTGCCAGCAGTTCCACCCTAAGGGACCAGGGAGGCACCGGGGAGCTGTTTTTT.

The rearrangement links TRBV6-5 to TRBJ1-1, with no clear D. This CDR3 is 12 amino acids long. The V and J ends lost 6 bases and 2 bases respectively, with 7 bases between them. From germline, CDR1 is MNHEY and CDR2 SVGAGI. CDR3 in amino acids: CASSEANTEAFF. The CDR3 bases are TGTGCCAGCAGCGAGGCTAACACTGAAGCTTTCTTT.